The clone carrying this TCR beta chain came up a few times. cDNA reverse transcribed from extracted RNA served as the sequencing template. Only in-frame clones appear in the TCRdb table, and some are missing; sequencing was by immunoSEQ multiplex PCR. The sample holds fewer than 250,000 clones, less than 45% seen once. This entry is derived from a study of CD8+ T cells in alopecia areata. Treatment defined: oral pan-JAK inhibitor, 5-10 mg twice daily. The TCR was taken from a human donor with alopecia areata. Here the sequenced sample was CD4+ T cells sorted from blood, taken between weeks 36 and 40, from a patient treated with tofacitinib.

CDR3 in amino acids: CASSPLGTESYNEQFF. For the CDR3, the DNA is TGTGCCAGCAGCCCCTTGGGGACGGAGTCCTACAATGAGCAGTTCTTC. The chain couples TRBV7-2 to TRBJ2-1; D possibly matches TRBD1 or TRBD2 (5 bases each). This CDR3 spans 16 amino acids. Germline assignment: CDR1 SGHTA and CDR2 FQGNSA. Trimming stripped 5 bases from V and 1 base from J, with 15 bases between.